Presented here are 5 T cell receptor beta chains from one specimen sequenced in a study of blood T cell repertoires in COVID-19. Repertoires were generated with immunoSEQ multiplex PCR, while TCRdb's copy carries only in-frame clones and drops some. In the table there are some 350,000 clones, around 87% of which are singletons. The material sequenced was PBMCs or T cells enriched from blood (not recorded which). These receptors came from a woman aged 25-40 years who had recovered from COVID-19.

The genes are TRBV4-3 and TRBJ1-4; a possible D gene is TRBD1 (5 bases). This CDR3 has 14 amino acids. CDR1 and CDR2 (germline): LGHNA, YSLEER. V lost 0 bases and J 8 bases, leaving 10 bases between the germline ends. Written as DNA, the CDR3 is TGCGCCAGCAGCCAAGAAACAGGTTGGGAAAAACTGTTTTTT. It encodes CASSQETGWEKLFF.

The rearrangement links TRBV10-3 to TRBJ2-1; 9 bases agree with TRBD1. The ends lost 11 bases at V and 5 bases at J; junction bases unmatched: 13. Germline V gene data show CDR1 as ENHRY and CDR2 as SYGVKD. CDR3 length: 15 residues. DNA of the CDR3: TGTGCCCTCTCAGAGTGGGGGACAGGGAACAATGAGCAGTTCTTC. This codes for CALSEWGTGNNEQFF.

The rearrangement links TRBV11-2 to TRBJ1-2, with D hard to call. There are 17 residues in the CDR3. Germline assignment: CDR1 SGHAT and CDR2 FQNNGV. V was cut by 3 bases and J by 4 bases, with 21 bases left in between. DNA of the CDR3: TGTGCCAGCAGCTTGGAGGGATTCACGTCGAGCATCTATGGCTACACCTTC. As protein: CASSLEGFTSSIYGYTF.

The rearrangement joins TRBV6-4 to TRBJ2-3; 8 nucleotides align to TRBD2. This CDR3 contains 14 residues. Trimming removed 3 bases from V and 1 base from J; junction bases left unmatched: 0. In germline, CDR1 is MRHNA, CDR2 SNTAGT. CDR3 sequence reads: CASSERGGTDTQYF. DNA of the CDR3: TGTGCCAGCAGTGAGCGGGGGGGCACAGATACGCAGTATTTT.

The genes are TRBV5-5 and TRBJ1-2; TRBD1 aligns across 8 bases. CDR3 size: 15 residues. Per germline, CDR1 SGHKS and CDR2 YYEKEE (reference sequence). The V segment lost 1 base and the J segment 11 bases; nucleotides outside the gene matches: 13. The CDR3 DNA reads as TGTGCCAGCAGCTTGTCGACAGGGGACTTCGGTAGTTACACCTTC. Protein sequence: CASSLSTGDFGSYTF. The complete variable domain, with remaining parts taken from reference TRBV5-5 and TRBJ1-2, reads DAGVTQSPTHLIKTRGQQVTLRCSPISGHKSVSWYQQVLGQGPQFIFQYYEKEERGRGNFPDRFSARQFPNYSSELNVNALLLGDSALYLCASSLSTGDFGSYTFGSGTRLTVV.